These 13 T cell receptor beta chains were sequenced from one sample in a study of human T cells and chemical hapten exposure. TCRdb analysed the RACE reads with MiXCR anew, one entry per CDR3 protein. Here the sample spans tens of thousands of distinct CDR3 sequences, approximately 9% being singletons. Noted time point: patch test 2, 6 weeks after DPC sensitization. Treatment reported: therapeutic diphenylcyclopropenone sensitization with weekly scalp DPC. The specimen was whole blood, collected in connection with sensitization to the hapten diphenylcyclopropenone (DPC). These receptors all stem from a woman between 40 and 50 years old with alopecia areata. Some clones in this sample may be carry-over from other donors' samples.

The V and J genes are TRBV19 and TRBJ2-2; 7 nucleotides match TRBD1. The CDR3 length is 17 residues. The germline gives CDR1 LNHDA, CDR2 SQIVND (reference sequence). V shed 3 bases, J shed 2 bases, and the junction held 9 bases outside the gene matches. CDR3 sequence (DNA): TGTGCCAGTAGTATGAACAGGGGCTACTCCAACACCGGGGAGCTGTTTTTT. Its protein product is CASSMNRGYSNTGELFF. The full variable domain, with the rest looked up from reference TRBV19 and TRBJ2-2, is DGGITQSPKYLFRKEGQNVTLSCEQNLNHDAMYWYRQDPGQGLRLIYYSQIVNDFQKGDIAEGYSVSREKKESFPLTVTSAQKNPTAFYLCASSMNRGYSNTGELFFGEGSRLTVL.

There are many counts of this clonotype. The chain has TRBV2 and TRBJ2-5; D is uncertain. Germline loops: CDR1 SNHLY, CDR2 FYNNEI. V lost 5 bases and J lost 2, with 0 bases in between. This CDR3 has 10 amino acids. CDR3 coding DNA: TGTGCCAGCAGTCAAGAGACCCAGTACTTC. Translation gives CASSQETQYF.

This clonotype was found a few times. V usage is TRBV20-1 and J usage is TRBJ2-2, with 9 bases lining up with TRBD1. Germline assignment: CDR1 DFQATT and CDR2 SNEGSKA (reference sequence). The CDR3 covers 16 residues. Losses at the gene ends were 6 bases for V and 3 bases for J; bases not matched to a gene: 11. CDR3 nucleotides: TGCAGTGCCAGGGACAGGGACATGAGGTACACCGGGGAGCTGTTTTTT. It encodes CSARDRDMRYTGELFF.

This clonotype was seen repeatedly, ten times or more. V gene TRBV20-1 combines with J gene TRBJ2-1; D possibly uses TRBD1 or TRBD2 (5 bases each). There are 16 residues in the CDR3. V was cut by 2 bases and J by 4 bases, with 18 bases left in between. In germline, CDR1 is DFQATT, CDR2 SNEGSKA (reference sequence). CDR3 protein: CSARPRWGSAYNEQFF. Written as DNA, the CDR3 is TGCAGTGCTAGACCCAGATGGGGGAGCGCTTACAATGAGCAGTTCTTC.

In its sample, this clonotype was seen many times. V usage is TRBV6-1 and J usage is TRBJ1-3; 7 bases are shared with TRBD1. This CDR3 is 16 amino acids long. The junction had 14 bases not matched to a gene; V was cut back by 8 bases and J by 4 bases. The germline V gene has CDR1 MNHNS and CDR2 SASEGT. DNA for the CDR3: TGTGCCAGCTCCGAAGGGGGCTCCGGGGCCGGAAACACCATATATTTT. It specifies CASSEGGSGAGNTIYF.

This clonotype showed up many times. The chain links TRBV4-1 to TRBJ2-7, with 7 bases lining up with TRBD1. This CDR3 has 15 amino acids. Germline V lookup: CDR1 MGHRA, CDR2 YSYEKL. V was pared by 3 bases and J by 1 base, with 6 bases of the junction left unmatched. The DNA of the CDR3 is TGCGCCAGCAGCCAGGGCTCGGGACAGTCCTACGAGCAGTACTTC. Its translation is CASSQGSGQSYEQYF.

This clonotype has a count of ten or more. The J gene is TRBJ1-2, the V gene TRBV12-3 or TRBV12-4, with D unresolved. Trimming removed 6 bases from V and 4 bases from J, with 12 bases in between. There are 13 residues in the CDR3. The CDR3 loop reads CASRSRRPYGYTF. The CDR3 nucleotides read TGTGCCAGCAGGTCCAGGCGGCCCTATGGCTACACCTTC.

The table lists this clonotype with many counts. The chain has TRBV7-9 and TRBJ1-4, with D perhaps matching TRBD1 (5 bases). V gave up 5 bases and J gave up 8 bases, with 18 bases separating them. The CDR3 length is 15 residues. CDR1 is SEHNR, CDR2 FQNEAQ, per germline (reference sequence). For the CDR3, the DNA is TGTGCCAGCAGCGGCCGGGGGTCCACAGCCGAAAAACTGTTTTTT. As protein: CASSGRGSTAEKLFF. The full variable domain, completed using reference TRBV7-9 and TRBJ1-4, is DTGVSQNPRHKITKRGQNVTFRCDPISEHNRLYWYRQTLGQGPEFLTYFQNEAQLEKSRLLSDRFSAERPKGSFSTLEIQRTEQGDSAMYLCASSGRGSTAEKLFFGSGTQLSVL.

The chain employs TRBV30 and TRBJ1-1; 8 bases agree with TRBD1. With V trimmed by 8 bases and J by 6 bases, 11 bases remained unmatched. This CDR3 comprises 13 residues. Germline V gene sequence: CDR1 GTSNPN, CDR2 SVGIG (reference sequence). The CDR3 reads CAGDRGIRAEAFF. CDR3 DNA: TGTGCCGGTGACAGGGGAATTCGGGCTGAAGCTTTCTTT.

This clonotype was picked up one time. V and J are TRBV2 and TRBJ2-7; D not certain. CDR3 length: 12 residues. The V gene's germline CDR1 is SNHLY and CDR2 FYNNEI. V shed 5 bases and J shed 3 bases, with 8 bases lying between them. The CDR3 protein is CASSKVLYEQYF. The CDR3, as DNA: TGTGCCAGCAGTAAGGTCCTCTACGAGCAGTACTTC.

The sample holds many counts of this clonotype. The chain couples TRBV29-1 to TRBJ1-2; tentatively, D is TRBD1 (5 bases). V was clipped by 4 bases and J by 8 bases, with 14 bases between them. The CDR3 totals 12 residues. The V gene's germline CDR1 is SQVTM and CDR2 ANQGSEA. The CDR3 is CSVVEGTQGYTF. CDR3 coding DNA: TGCAGCGTTGTTGAAGGGACTCAGGGCTACACCTTC. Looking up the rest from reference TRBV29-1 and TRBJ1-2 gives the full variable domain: SAVISQKPSRDICQRGTSLTIQCQVDSQVTMMFWYRQQPGQSLTLIATANQGSEATYESGFVIDKFPISRPNLTFSTLTVSNMSPEDSSIYLCSVVEGTQGYTFGSGTRLTVV.

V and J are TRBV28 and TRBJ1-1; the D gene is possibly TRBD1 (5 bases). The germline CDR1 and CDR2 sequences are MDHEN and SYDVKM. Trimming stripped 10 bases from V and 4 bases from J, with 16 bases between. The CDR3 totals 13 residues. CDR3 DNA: TGTGCCAACTCCCGGCCAGGGATCACTGAAGCTTTCTTT. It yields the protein CANSRPGITEAFF.

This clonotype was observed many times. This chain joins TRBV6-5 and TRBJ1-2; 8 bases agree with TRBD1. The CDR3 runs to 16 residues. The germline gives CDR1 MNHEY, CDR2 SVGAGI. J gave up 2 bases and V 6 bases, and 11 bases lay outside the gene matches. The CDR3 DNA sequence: TGTGCCAGCAGGGCACCAGGACAGGGCGAAAACTATGGCTACACCTTC. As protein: CASRAPGQGENYGYTF.